These 15 T cell receptor beta chains came from one sample sequenced in a study of cytomegalovirus exposure and HLA in healthy donors. In the PCR, 60 Vbeta and 13 Jbeta primers were used. TCRdb keeps only in-frame clones here, not all; method: immunoSEQ multiplex PCR. The table includes about 170,000 clones, 75% to 90% detected once. Sequenced material: PBMCs. The receptors come from a man aged 25-40 years in good health and CMV-seropositive.

V and J are TRBV7-8 and TRBJ1-1, with D unclear. This CDR3 has 15 residues. Germline V CDR1 and CDR2: SGHVS, FQNEAQ. V dropped 0 bases and J dropped 2 bases, with 10 bases sitting between them. CDR3 loop: CASSLARRQNTEAFF. The CDR3 coding sequence is TGTGCCAGCAGCTTAGCACGCAGGCAAAACACTGAAGCTTTCTTT.

The CDR3 bases are TGCGCCAGCCAAGCCGGCCCCCAGACTAGCGGGAGCTACGAGCAGTACTTC. Translation gives CASQAGPQTSGSYEQYF. V and J are TRBV5-1 and TRBJ2-7; 12 bases map to TRBD2. J was trimmed by 3 bases and V by 7 bases; bases with no gene match: 14. The CDR3 contains 17 residues. Germline assignment: CDR1 SGHRS and CDR2 YFSETQ.

The V call is TRBV13, the J call TRBJ2-7, with D perhaps TRBD1 (6 bases). The CDR3 runs 14 residues. The germline gives CDR1 PRHDT, CDR2 FYEKMQ (reference sequence). V dropped 0 bases and J dropped 6 bases, with 12 bases sitting between them. The CDR3, as DNA: TGTGCCAGCAGCTTAGGACAGGGATTCGGCGAGCAGTACTTC. Its protein product is CASSLGQGFGEQYF.

The gene calls are TRBV18 and TRBJ2-5; D is possibly TRBD2 (5 bases). Per the germline V gene, CDR1 is KGHSH and CDR2 is LQKENI. This CDR3 has 15 residues. Deletions cut 2 bases from V and 4 bases from J, with 14 bases between. DNA of the CDR3: TGTGCCAGCTCACCAAAGTACACTAGTGGAGAGACCCAGTACTTC. Translated: CASSPKYTSGETQYF. Drawing the rest from reference TRBV18 and TRBJ2-5, the complete variable domain is NAGVMQNPRHLVRRRGQEARLRCSPMKGHSHVYWYRQLPEEGLKFMVYLQKENIIDESGMPKERFSAEFPKEGPSILRIQQVVRGDSAAYFCASSPKYTSGETQYFGPGTRLLVL.

The rearrangement links TRBV21-1 to TRBJ1-2; the table's D call, TRBD1, has no DNA check behind it. TRBV21-1 is marked as a pseudogene. This CDR3 spans 15 amino acids. The CDR3 nucleotides are TGTGCCAGCAGCAAAAGGCTCAGGGGGCGCGATGGCTACACCTTC. This translates into CASSKRLRGRDGYTF.

The J gene is TRBJ2-1, the V gene TRBV9; D is perhaps TRBD1 (6 bases). The CDR3 totals 16 residues. The V end lost 0 bases, the J end lost 0 bases, and 10 bases lay between the germline ends. Germline V gene data show CDR1 as SGDLS and CDR2 as YYNGEE. Here the CDR3 reads CASSVEGESSYNEQFF. CDR3 nucleotide sequence: TGTGCCAGCAGCGTAGAGGGGGAAAGCTCCTACAATGAGCAGTTCTTC.

The chain recombines TRBV10-3 with TRBJ2-3, with 7 bases identical to TRBD2. The CDR3 loop spans 16 amino acids. The trim removed 0 bases at V and 2 bases at J, leaving 5 bases unmatched. Germline CDR1 ENHRY, CDR2 SYGVKD. The DNA of the CDR3 is TGTGCCATCAGTGAGTCAGAGACTAGCAACACAGATACGCAGTATTTT. As protein: CAISESETSNTDTQYF.

Worth noting for this clone: The junction differs from germline at one of its ends, possibly a read error. V gene TRBV23-1 combines with J gene TRBJ2-2; 7 bases align to TRBD1. TRBV23-1 is flagged as an ORF with uncertain function. The CDR3 is made up of 20 amino acids. CDR3 DNA: TGCGCCAGCAGCCAATGGTCCATTGGTCTGGGACAGCTGAACACCGGGGAGCTGTTTTTT. Its protein is CASSQWSIGLGQLNTGELFF.

V usage is TRBV5-6 and J usage is TRBJ2-7; TRBD2 aligns across 15 bases. V shed 4 bases and J 5 bases; nucleotides not matched to a gene: 13. This CDR3 spans 18 amino acids. Germline V gene data show CDR1 as SGHDT and CDR2 as YYEEEE. Written as DNA, the CDR3 is TGTGCCAGCAGCCTTGGAGCGGGACTAGCGGGAGGTACCCACGAGCAGTACTTC. Translating it yields CASSLGAGLAGGTHEQYF. The full variable domain, rest sourced from reference TRBV5-6 and TRBJ2-7, is DAGVTQSPTHLIKTRGQQVTLRCSPKSGHDTVSWYQQALGQGPQFIFQYYEEEERQRGNFPDRFSGHQFPNYSSELNVNALLLGDSALYLCASSLGAGLAGGTHEQYFGPGTRLTVT.

Worth noting for this clone: Relative to the germline gene, one junction end is altered; a read error may explain this. This chain uses TRBV25-1 with TRBJ1-2, with D perhaps matching TRBD1 (6 bases). The CDR3 covers 14 residues. In germline, CDR1 is MGHDK, CDR2 SYGVNS. The CDR3: CASSDRGNDYGHTF. The CDR3, as DNA: TGTGCCAGCAGTGACAGGGGAAATGACTATGGCCACACCTTC.

This chain joins TRBV27 and TRBJ2-3, with D unclear. This CDR3 has 11 residues. The V end was cut by 4 bases, the J end by 11 bases, with 10 bases between. Looked up from germline, CDR1 is MNHEY and CDR2 is SMNVEV (reference sequence). The CDR3 nucleotides read TGTGCCAGCAGTTCAAGCGCGAGGCAGTATTTT. This codes for CASSSSARQYF.

V and J are TRBV7-8 and TRBJ2-7; 9 nucleotides line up with TRBD1. This CDR3 is 15 amino acids long. Germline V lookup: CDR1 SGHVS, CDR2 FQNEAQ. V shed 4 bases and J 4 bases; nucleotides not matched to a gene: 8. This CDR3 reads CASSYTGGAIYEQYF. The CDR3 DNA reads as TGTGCCAGCAGCTATACAGGGGGCGCCATTTACGAGCAGTACTTC.

The V call is TRBV19, the J call TRBJ1-4; no firm D call. The germline V and J ends were trimmed by 1 base and 0 bases, with 9 bases remaining between them. CDR1 LNHDA and CDR2 SQIVND come from the germline V gene (reference sequence). The CDR3 length is 16 residues. The CDR3 protein is CASSIGSRATNEKLFF. Written as DNA, the CDR3 is TGTGCCAGTAGTATAGGGTCCCGGGCAACTAATGAAAAACTGTTTTTT.

The V gene is TRBV6-1, the J gene TRBJ1-3, with 7 bases aligning to TRBD1. V shed 0 bases and J 4 bases; nucleotides not matched to a gene: 3. The CDR3 has 15 amino acids. Germline values: CDR1 MNHNS, CDR2 SASEGT. CDR3 region: CASSEATGWGNTIYF. Written as DNA, the CDR3 is TGTGCCAGCAGTGAAGCGACAGGGTGGGGAAACACCATATATTTT.

The gene calls are TRBV19 and TRBJ1-5, with D perhaps matching TRBD1 (5 bases). Germline loops: CDR1 LNHDA, CDR2 SQIVND (reference sequence). The CDR3 is 14 amino acids. V lost 10 bases, J lost 1 base, and 14 bases lay in between. CDR3 nucleotides: TGTGCCACCAGACTCCGACAGAGCAATCAGCCCCAGCATTTT. As protein: CATRLRQSNQPQHF.